These T cell receptor beta chains were read from a single sample in a study of OX40 agonist ivuxolimab in advanced cancers. Sequencing used immunoSEQ multiplex PCR; TCRdb keeps in-frame clones, though not all of them. The table lists about 66,000 clones, over 80% of them singletons. The sequencing used CD4+ or CD8+ T cells sorted from blood, collected in a trial of the OX40 agonist ivuxolimab. These receptors originate from an adult with an advanced solid tumor such as melanoma, head and neck, liver or kidney cancer. CDR3s include the opening cysteine and the closing phenylalanine or tryptophan. D genes are given only for firm matches. Rows give clone size only sometimes, using once, few, many, or a class for an expanded clone.

clone_size j_call d_call v_call cdr3_aa cdr3_nt
few TRBJ2-1 - TRBV19 CASSIGDGVNNEQFF TGTGCCAGTAGTATAGGGGACGGAGTCAACAATGAGCAGTTCTTC
- TRBJ1-1 TRBD1 TRBV29-1 CSVDKGQGTTEAFF TGCAGCGTGGATAAAGGACAGGGAACGACTGAAGCTTTCTTT
- TRBJ2-5 - TRBV7-3 CASSLQHQETQYF TGTGCCAGCAGCTTACAACACCAAGAGACCCAGTACTTC
- TRBJ2-1 TRBD2 TRBV6-1 CASSARGGSSYNEQFF TGTGCCAGCAGTGCGCGGGGCGGGAGCTCCTACAATGAGCAGTTCTTC
- TRBJ2-3 - TRBV18 CASSLAPDTQYF TGTGCCAGCTCCCTAGCCCCCGATACGCAGTATTTT
- TRBJ1-4 - TRBV28 CASLTSGQREKLFF TGTGCCAGCCTTACCTCGGGACAACGAGAAAAACTGTTTTTT
- TRBJ2-7 TRBD2 TRBV4-3 CASSQEPSGSYEQYF TGCGCCAGCAGCCAAGAACCTAGCGGGAGCTACGAGCAGTACTTC
- TRBJ2-3 - TRBV4-2 CASSQDPAASTDTQYF TGTGCCAGCAGCCAAGATCCCGCAGCTAGCACAGATACGCAGTATTTT
- TRBJ2-5 - TRBV7-9 CASNGGVWETQYF TGTGCCAGCAACGGGGGAGTTTGGGAGACCCAGTACTTC
once TRBJ2-5 TRBD1 TRBV11-2 CASSRAGNRGETQYF TGTGCCAGCAGCAGGGCGGGCAACAGGGGAGAGACCCAGTACTTC
- TRBJ2-1 TRBD2 TRBV7-2 CASSLAGLTSNEQFF TGTGCCAGCAGCTTAGCGGGACTAACCTCCAATGAGCAGTTCTTC
- TRBJ2-7 - TRBV2 CASSRRRTGVRREGLLYEQYF TGTGCCAGCAGTCGACGGAGGACAGGGGTTCGGCGGGAGGGCCTACTATACGAGCAGTACTTC
- TRBJ2-5 TRBD1 TRBV29-1 CSVATTGLETQYF TGCAGCGTCGCTACGACAGGGTTAGAGACCCAGTACTTC
- TRBJ1-1 TRBD1 TRBV29-1 CSVGGTGGTVKAFF TGCAGCGTCGGAGGGACAGGGGGGACTGTTAAAGCTTTCTTT
- TRBJ2-3 - TRBV11-2 CASSTSTDTQYF TGTGCCAGCAGCACTAGCACAGATACGCAGTATTTT
- TRBJ2-2 - TRBV12-5 CASGLGDSSFGELFF TGTGCTAGTGGTTTGGGGGACTCATCTTTCGGGGAGCTGTTTTTT
- TRBJ2-2 TRBD1 TRBV23-1 CASGWRDRVRTGELFF TGCGCCAGCGGATGGCGGGACAGGGTACGCACCGGGGAGCTGTTTTTT
- TRBJ1-1 - TRBV6-5 CASSYDLKNTEAFF TGTGCCAGCAGTTACGATCTTAAGAACACTGAAGCTTTCTTT
- TRBJ2-5 TRBD1 TRBV14 CASSPTGEETQYF TGTGCCAGCAGCCCGACAGGGGAGGAGACCCAGTACTTC
- TRBJ1-1 - TRBV5-4 CASSLGGDMNTEAFF TGTGCCAGCAGCTTGGGGGGAGACATGAACACTGAAGCTTTCTTT
- TRBJ1-2 - TRBV7-3 CASSSLNPLAFPYGYTF TGTGCCAGCAGCTCTTTAAACCCGTTAGCCTTTCCCTATGGCTACACCTTC
- TRBJ2-7 - TRBV6-5 CASSPTTYEQYF TGTGCCAGCAGCCCCACTACCTACGAGCAGTACTTC
- TRBJ2-5 - TRBV10-3 CAISESGTQETQYF TGTGCCATCAGTGAGTCGGGGACCCAAGAGACCCAGTACTTC
once TRBJ2-5 - TRBV6-5 CASSSPGSGQETQYF TGTGCCAGCAGTTCCCCGGGCAGTGGCCAAGAGACCCAGTACTTC